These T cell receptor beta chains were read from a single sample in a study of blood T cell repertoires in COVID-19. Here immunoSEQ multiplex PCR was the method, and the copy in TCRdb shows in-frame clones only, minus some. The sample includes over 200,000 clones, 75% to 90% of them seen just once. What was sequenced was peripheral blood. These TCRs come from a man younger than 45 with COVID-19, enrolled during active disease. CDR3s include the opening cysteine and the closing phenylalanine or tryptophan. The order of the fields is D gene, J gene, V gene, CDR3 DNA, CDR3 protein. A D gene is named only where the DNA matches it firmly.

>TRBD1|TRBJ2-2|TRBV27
TGTGCCAGCAGTTTATACACAGGGGGATCAACCGGGGAGCTGTTTTTT
CASSLYTGGSTGELFF
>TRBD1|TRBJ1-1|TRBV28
TGTGCCAGCAGTTTATACAGGGGGCCCACTGAAGCTTTCTTT
CASSLYRGPTEAFF
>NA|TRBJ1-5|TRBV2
TGTGCCAGCACCCTGGGGGGGAGCAATCAGCCCCAGCATTTT
CASTLGGSNQPQHF
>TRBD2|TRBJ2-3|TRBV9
TGTGCCAGCAGCGTAGCTACGGGGGGGACTAGCACAGATACGCAGTATTTT
CASSVATGGTSTDTQYF
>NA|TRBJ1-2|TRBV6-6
TGTGCCAGCAGCATGCTAGGACAAGGCTATGGCTACACCTTC
CASSMLGQGYGYTF
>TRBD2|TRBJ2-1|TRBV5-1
TGCGCCAGCAGCTCGAGCGGGGGTACCTACAATGAGCAGTTCTTC
CASSSSGGTYNEQFF
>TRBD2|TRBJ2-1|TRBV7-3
TGTGCCAGCAGCTTCGGCGGGAGGGCCCGGAATGAGCAGTTCTTC
CASSFGGRARNEQFF
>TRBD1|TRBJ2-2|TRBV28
TGTGCCAGCAGTTTATGGACAGGGGTTAGCACCGGGGAGCTGTTTTTT
CASSLWTGVSTGELFF
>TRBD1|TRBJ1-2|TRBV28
TGTGCCAGCAGTTTGTCCGGGACAGGTTACTATGGCTACACCTTC
CASSLSGTGYYGYTF
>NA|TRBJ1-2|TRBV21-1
TGTGCCAGCAGCAAAGAGCCAGGGGTTGAGGATGGCTACACCTTC
CASSKEPGVEDGYTF
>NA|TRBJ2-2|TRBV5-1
TGCGCCAGCAGCAGACCGACGTCCGGAGAGTATGGCGGGGAGCTGTTTTTT
CASSRPTSGEYGGELFF
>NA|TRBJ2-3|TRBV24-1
TGTGCCACCAGTGACGCAACAGTGAGCACAGATACGCAGTATTTT
CATSDATVSTDTQYF
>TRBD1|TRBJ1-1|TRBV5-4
TGTGCCAGCAGACGGACCGGGACAGTGAACACTGAAGCTTTCTTT
CASRRTGTVNTEAFF
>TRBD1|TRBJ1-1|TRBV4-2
TGTGCCAGCAGCCAGGCCACCCGGGACAGGCTAACCAGAGAGGGCACTGAAGCTTTCTTT
CASSQATRDRLTREGTEAFF
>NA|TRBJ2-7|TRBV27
TGTGCCAGCAGTTCACCCGAGAAGTTCTCCTACGAGCAGTACTTC
CASSSPEKFSYEQYF
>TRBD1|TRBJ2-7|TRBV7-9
TGTGCCAGCAGCATACAGGGGAGTGTGGGAGAGCAGTACTTC
CASSIQGSVGEQYF
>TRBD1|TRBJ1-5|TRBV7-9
TGTGCCAGCAGCTATCCAGGGGGCCCGAGCAATCAGCCCCAGCATTTT
CASSYPGGPSNQPQHF
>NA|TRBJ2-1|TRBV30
TGTGCCTGGAGTGTACAGGTGGAGCAGTTCTTC
CAWSVQVEQFF